This T cell receptor beta chain was captured by sequencing in a study of blood T cell repertoires in COVID-19 (dated by TCRdb to about 2020). Background on the whole study: Samples from collaborators originated in the United States, Italy and Spain and spanned both the acute and convalescent phases of COVID-19. The material from the prospective study consisted of cDNA or gDNA derived from T cells, B-cell-depleted T cells, or PBMCs. The dataset comprised deeply sampled blood TCRbeta repertoires from subjects exposed to, actively infected with, or recovered from COVID-19. The repertoires were released in a freely available public database intended as a resource for research on the immune response to SARS-CoV-2. Samples came from the ongoing ImmuneRACE study (first 160 participants) plus 1,254 subjects from 6 global collaborators. A de-identified subject ID, COVID-19 status, age in years and sex were almost always included in the sample metadata. Where available, HLA class I and class II types were obtained from metadata supplied by the sample provider rather than from assay-based typing. General study outcomes and caveats: The amount of clinical and demographic metadata varied by source and participant and was provided uncurated.

The cysteine opens and the phenylalanine closes a CDR3 of 14 amino acids. The sequence is cut down to CDR3 DNA, 42 bases in frame from base 1. The CDR1 and CDR2 encoded by the germline V gene are MDHEN and SYDVKM. V is pruned by 10 bases and J by 6 bases, leaving 12 bases of the junction without a gene match. TCRbeta CDR3 regions were amplified from genomic DNA using the immunoSEQ Assay, a bias-controlled multiplex PCR. As for how the authors treated the data: The number of nucleated cells in each sample was estimated by amplification of reference gene primers within the assay. Sequence reads were collapsed and filtered to measure the absolute abundance of every unique TCRbeta CDR3 rearrangement. For each sample, productive Simpson clonality was calculated as the square root of Simpson's diversity index across productive rearrangements. This immuneACCESS table, as held by TCRdb, lists in-frame sequences with V and J called but not all clones. Of the missing ones, under half trace to an unresolved V gene in checked studies; the others have no known cause. V, J and clone size were drawn from that table, and D and trimming were deduced from the DNA. A total of about 220,000 clones appear in this sample, 80% to 90% of them only once. Roughly 3.7% of the sample belongs to the ten largest clones.

Participants in the prospective study were aged about 18 to 95 years, lived in some 24 United States geographic areas, and enrolled through a virtual design. In the prospective study, cohorts were assigned on the basis of participant-reported clinical history obtained from a screening survey and a study questionnaire. Mobile phlebotomists in the prospective study collected whole blood, serum and a nasopharyngeal or oropharyngeal swab from every participant. Over a roughly 2-month period, participants in the prospective study had the option of providing additional blood draws and questionnaires. Blood samples from the prospective study were shipped frozen or at room temperature prior to DNA extraction. About this clone itself: It has no known antigen specificity. No quality values exist for individual bases; no much larger clone is one base distant.

The clonotype comes from a woman aged 18-29 years in a cohort exposed to, infected with or recovered from COVID-19 (not recorded which). Sequenced: PBMCs or T cells enriched from blood (not recorded which). The receptor chain draws on TRBV28 and TRBJ1-5, and 7 junction bases match TRBD1. The CDR3 here reads CAITGTAGGQPQHF. The DNA reads as follows: TGTGCCATAACTGGGACAGCCGGGGGTCAGCCCCAGCATTTT.